This note documents a single T cell receptor beta chain sequence. This sample stems from a study of CD8 T cells in Susac syndrome. V dropped 2 bases and J dropped 5; count of bases not matched to a gene: 4. Germline values: CDR1 SGDLS, CDR2 YYNGEE. The CDR3 totals 14 residues. The RNA input was roughly 0.45 to 1 ug, and it was reverse transcribed with random hexamers. The authors amplified TCR beta CDR3 across 54 Vbeta and 13 Jbeta using immunoSEQ multiplex PCR. TCRdb re-called the immunoSEQ multiplex PCR reads through MiXCR, storing one row per CDR3 protein. The profile shows 150,000 to 200,000 distinct CDR3 sequences, 94% of them singletons.

This clonotype was sampled from a human donor with Susac syndrome. The chain joins TRBV9 to TRBJ1-5; 7 bases fit TRBD1. Sequencing was performed on CD4+ T cells from PBMCs. The CDR3 DNA sequence: TGTGCCAGCAGCGTGGGGGACAGCTATCAGCCCCAGCATTTT. Translation gives CASSVGDSYQPQHF. Complete variable domain (other parts from reference TRBV9 and TRBJ1-5): DSGVTQTPKHLITATGQRVTLRCSPRSGDLSVYWYQQSLDQGLQFLIQYYNGEERAKGNILERFSAQQFPDLHSELNLSSLELGDSALYFCASSVGDSYQPQHFGDGTRLSIL.